Following are 30 T cell receptor beta chains from one sample sequenced in a study of STAT5B mutations in CD4+ large granular lymphocyte leukemia. Clones were read by immunoSEQ multiplex PCR, and TCRdb kept only the in-frame ones, dropping some. The data contain some 30,000 clones, just under 75% of them singletons. The specimen sequenced was CD4+ T cells from blood buffy coats. All receptors derive from a human donor in good health.

This chain connects TRBV7-2 to TRBJ1-2; 9 bases are a match to TRBD1. The length of the CDR3 is 15 residues. The V gene's germline CDR1 is SGHTA and CDR2 FQGNSA. V shed 1 base and J 6 bases; nucleotides not matched to a gene: 6. This chain's CDR3 is CASSLVRGQGDGYTF. The CDR3 DNA reads TGTGCCAGCAGCTTAGTAAGGGGACAGGGTGATGGCTACACCTTC. The full variable domain, with the rest looked up from reference TRBV7-2 and TRBJ1-2, is GAGVSQSPSNKVTEKGKDVELRCDPISGHTALYWYRQSLGQGLEFLIYFQGNSAPDKSGLPSDRFSAERTGGSVSTLTIQRTQQEDSAVYLCASSLVRGQGDGYTFGSGTRLTVV.

This clone was recorded once. J is TRBJ1-2 and V is TRBV5-8; a weak D match, TRBD1 (5 bases). Germline V gene sequence: CDR1 SGHTS, CDR2 YDEGEE. The CDR3 length is 15 residues. V lost 2 bases to trimming and J lost 4 bases, with 15 bases between them. Written as DNA, the CDR3 is TGTGCCAGCAGCTTAACTCACCGAGGGACCTATGGCTACACCTTC. Amino acids: CASSLTHRGTYGYTF. Full variable domain (outside the CDR3, taken from reference TRBV5-8 and TRBJ1-2): EAGVTQSPTHLIKTRGQQATLRCSPISGHTSVYWYQQALGLGLQFLLWYDEGEERNRGNFPPRFSGRQFPNYSSELNVNALELEDSALYLCASSLTHRGTYGYTFGSGTRLTVV.

This clone was counted a few times. V is TRBV28 and J is TRBJ1-1; D unresolved. V lost 6 bases to trimming and J lost 0 bases, with 2 bases between them. In germline, CDR1 is MDHEN, CDR2 SYDVKM. The CDR3 contains 11 residues. CDR3: CASRVNTEAFF. DNA for the CDR3: TGTGCCAGCAGGGTGAACACTGAAGCTTTCTTT.

This chain joins TRBV28 and TRBJ1-2; D is perhaps TRBD1 (5 bases). Germline CDR1 and CDR2: MDHEN and SYDVKM. The CDR3 loop spans 14 amino acids. V dropped 3 bases and J dropped 4 bases, with 12 bases sitting between them. CDR3 sequence: CASSFRDAVYGYTF. The CDR3 DNA is TGTGCCAGCAGTTTCAGGGACGCGGTCTATGGCTACACCTTC.

This chain links TRBV7-9 with TRBJ2-3; D call uncertain. Germline CDR1 SEHNR, CDR2 FQNEAQ (reference sequence). The CDR3 loop spans 14 amino acids. V gave up 3 bases and J gave up 2 bases, with 9 bases separating them. The CDR3 DNA reads as TGTGCCAGCAGCTTTTTCTCCATCACAGATACGCAGTATTTT. It yields the protein CASSFFSITDTQYF.

V usage is TRBV25-1 and J usage is TRBJ2-2, with unresolved D. Deletions cut 6 bases from V and 4 bases from J, with 6 bases between. Germline loops: CDR1 MGHDK, CDR2 SYGVNS. The CDR3 is 12 residues long. The CDR3 here is CASRQITGELFF. CDR3 coding DNA: TGTGCCAGCAGGCAAATCACCGGGGAGCTGTTTTTT.

The genes are TRBV30 and TRBJ1-3; D unresolved. CDR1 and CDR2 (germline): GTSNPN, SVGIG (reference sequence). The CDR3 covers 13 residues. V lost 6 bases and J lost 0, with 9 bases in between. The CDR3 DNA sequence: TGTGCCTGCCAAGACTTCTCTGGAAACACCATATATTTT. It encodes CACQDFSGNTIYF.

The chain recombines TRBV15 with TRBJ2-5; D is unclear. The CDR3 runs to 14 residues. The ends were cut back, 1 base at V and 5 bases at J, with 11 bases in the middle. Germline V lookup: CDR1 LNHNV, CDR2 YYDKDF (reference sequence). The CDR3: CATSRAFVGETQYF. CDR3 in DNA: TGTGCCACCAGCAGAGCATTTGTGGGGGAGACCCAGTACTTC.

J is TRBJ2-3 and V is TRBV28; no clear D gene. This CDR3 has 12 residues. Per germline, CDR1 MDHEN and CDR2 SYDVKM. Trimming left V 10 bases short and J 3 bases short, with 11 bases between. The CDR3 reads CATSLGTDTQYF. The CDR3 bases are TGTGCCACCAGCCTGGGGACAGATACGCAGTATTTT. Using reference TRBV28 and TRBJ2-3 for the parts outside the CDR3, the full variable domain is DVKVTQSSRYLVKRTGEKVFLECVQDMDHENMFWYRQDPGLGLRLIYFSYDVKMKEKGDIPEGYSVSREKKERFSLILESASTNQTSMYLCATSLGTDTQYFGPGTRLTVL.

V gene TRBV6-1 combines with J gene TRBJ1-5; perhaps TRBD1 as D (6 bases). In germline, CDR1 is MNHNS, CDR2 SASEGT. CDR3 length: 15 residues. Trimming stripped 2 bases from V and 4 bases from J, with 12 bases between. This chain's CDR3 is CASSENPGVNQPQHF. CDR3 DNA sequence: TGTGCCAGCAGTGAAAATCCAGGGGTTAATCAGCCCCAGCATTTT.

V is TRBV19 and J is TRBJ2-3, with unresolved D. CDR1 LNHDA and CDR2 SQIVND come from the germline V gene (reference sequence). CDR3 length: 11 residues. The V gene lost 7 bases and the J gene lost 4 bases, with 6 bases spanning the gap. The CDR3 sequence is CASKIADTQYF. The DNA for the CDR3 is TGTGCCAGTAAAATTGCAGATACGCAGTATTTT.

This clone was seen a single time. The chain is built from TRBV19 and TRBJ2-5, with a weak D call TRBD2 (6 bases). V lost 5 bases, J lost 2 bases, and 15 bases lay in between. Germline CDR1 and CDR2: LNHDA and SQIVND (reference sequence). CDR3 length: 15 amino acids. This CDR3 reads CASSSLAGGQETQYF. For the CDR3, the DNA is TGTGCCAGTAGTTCCCTCGCAGGAGGGCAAGAGACCCAGTACTTC.

The chain carries TRBV7-3 and TRBJ2-7; TRBD1 is a possible D gene (6 bases). Trimming shortened V by 5 bases and J by 2 bases, and 13 bases separated the two germline ends. The CDR3 covers 14 residues. Germline V gene lookup returns CDR1 SGHTA and CDR2 FQGTGA. CDR3 region: CASSPQGYTYEQYF. In DNA, the CDR3 is TGTGCCAGCAGCCCCCAGGGGTACACCTACGAGCAGTACTTC.

This clone occurred a few times. The V and J genes are TRBV7-2 and TRBJ2-7; 9 bases align to TRBD1. CDR3 length: 14 amino acids. Germline CDR1 reads SGHTA; CDR2 reads FQGNSA. After removal of 6 bases from V and 6 bases from J, the junction contained 9 bases not matched to a gene. CDR3 residues: CASSMGQGFAEQYF. The DNA for the CDR3 is TGTGCCAGCAGTATGGGACAGGGTTTCGCCGAGCAGTACTTC. The full variable domain, with the rest looked up from reference TRBV7-2 and TRBJ2-7, is GAGVSQSPSNKVTEKGKDVELRCDPISGHTALYWYRQSLGQGLEFLIYFQGNSAPDKSGLPSDRFSAERTGGSVSTLTIQRTQQEDSAVYLCASSMGQGFAEQYFGPGTRLTVT.

The rearrangement links TRBV7-2 to TRBJ2-7; 10 positions match TRBD1. V gave up 5 bases and J gave up 3 bases; unmatched junction bases: 7. CDR1 is SGHTA, CDR2 FQGNSA, per germline. The CDR3 has 15 amino acids. The CDR3 DNA reads TGTGCCAGCAGCACCCAGACAGGGGGCAACTACGAGCAGTACTTC. It codes for CASSTQTGGNYEQYF.

The genes are TRBV1 and TRBJ2-2; the table's TRBD2 call for D was not verified on the DNA. TRBV1 is flagged as a pseudogene. The CDR3 totals 14 residues. This chain's CDR3 is CTSRSGSGTGELFF. CDR3 DNA: TGCACCAGCCGCAGCGGGAGCGGGACCGGGGAGCTGTTTTTT.

The chain employs TRBV6-5 and TRBJ2-1; a possible D gene is TRBD2 (5 bases). Germline CDR1 reads MNHEY; CDR2 reads SVGAGI. V was shortened by 0 bases and J by 2 bases, with 11 bases between the two germline ends. CDR3 length: 16 residues. The CDR3 DNA follows: TGTGCCAGCAGTTACTCGCCGGCGGAGGCCTACAATGAGCAGTTCTTC. It translates to CASSYSPAEAYNEQFF.

V and J are TRBV7-3 and TRBJ2-7; 7 positions agree with TRBD2. Trimming cost V 1 base and J 0 bases; bases outside gene matches: 3. This CDR3 has 15 amino acids. Germline V gene lookup returns CDR1 SGHTA and CDR2 FQGTGA. The CDR3: CASSLKGGSSYEQYF. The CDR3, as DNA: TGTGCCAGCAGCTTAAAGGGCGGGAGCTCCTACGAGCAGTACTTC.

The V gene is TRBV1, the J gene TRBJ2-1. TRBV1 is tagged as a pseudogene. The CDR3 is 16 amino acids. The CDR3: CTSSRPGTSGRNEQFF. The CDR3 DNA is TGCACCAGCAGCCGACCCGGGACCAGCGGCAGAAATGAGCAGTTCTTC.

The rearrangement joins TRBV6-1 to TRBJ1-1; 7 bases are a match to TRBD1. Germline V gene sequence: CDR1 MNHNS, CDR2 SASEGT. V trimming: 6 bases; J trimming: 1 base; junction bases outside the gene matches: 2. CDR3 length equals 13 residues. CDR3 coding DNA: TGTGCCAGCAGATGGACAGGGAACACTGAAGCTTTCTTT. Residues: CASRWTGNTEAFF.

This chain uses TRBV7-2 with TRBJ2-1; TRBD2 aligns across 7 bases. V lost 6 bases, J lost 1 base, and 9 bases stayed unmatched. The CDR3 length is 16 residues. Germline V gives CDR1 SGHTA, CDR2 FQGNSA. CDR3 DNA: TGTGCCAGCAGGCCAGCGGGACTCCGTTCCTACAATGAGCAGTTCTTC. Translation: CASRPAGLRSYNEQFF.

This chain connects TRBV7-2 to TRBJ1-2, with a weak D call TRBD1 (5 bases). The CDR3 consists of 15 residues. Trimming shortened V by 5 bases and J by 5 bases, and 18 bases separated the two germline ends. Germline V gene sequence: CDR1 SGHTA, CDR2 FQGNSA. CDR3 DNA: TGTGCCAGCAGCCCATCATCGGGGGAGTCATATGGCTACACCTTC. This sequence encodes CASSPSSGESYGYTF. The variable domain in full, completed from reference TRBV7-2 and TRBJ1-2, reads GAGVSQSPSNKVTEKGKDVELRCDPISGHTALYWYRQSLGQGLEFLIYFQGNSAPDKSGLPSDRFSAERTGGSVSTLTIQRTQQEDSAVYLCASSPSSGESYGYTFGSGTRLTVV.

The chain has TRBV6-1 and TRBJ2-3; TRBD2 is a possible D gene (7 bases). Trimming pared 3 bases from V and 4 bases from J, leaving 11 bases between. Germline loops: CDR1 MNHNS, CDR2 SASEGT. The CDR3 contains 14 residues. The CDR3 reads CASSERGPSDTQYF. The CDR3 region has the DNA TGTGCCAGCAGTGAGCGGGGGCCCTCAGATACGCAGTATTTT.

The V call is TRBV30, the J call TRBJ2-7; unclear D gene. This CDR3 has 14 residues. Germline assignment: CDR1 GTSNPN and CDR2 SVGIG (reference sequence). Trimming removed 0 bases at V and 3 bases at J, with 12 bases between. CDR3 DNA: TGTGCCTGGAGTGTACCGGGTCCGCACTACGAGCAGTACTTC. It specifies CAWSVPGPHYEQYF.

A note on this clone: The junction does not match germline at one end; this may be a read error. This sample also contains other DNA sequences that code for the same CDR3. The chain carries TRBV6-1 and TRBJ1-4, with D perhaps matching TRBD1 (5 bases). This CDR3 has 13 amino acids. Germline V gene lookup returns CDR1 MNHNS and CDR2 SASEGT. In DNA form, the CDR3 reads TGTGCCAGTAGTGAAGCCGGGGGGGGGAAACTGTTTTTT. Its translation is CASSEAGGGKLFF.

A single count supports this clone. The chain combines TRBV27 with TRBJ2-1, with 12 bases aligning to TRBD2. After removal of 3 bases from V and 4 bases from J, the junction contained 7 bases not matched to a gene. The CDR3 covers 17 residues. Germline V CDR1 and CDR2: MNHEY, SMNVEV (reference sequence). The CDR3, as DNA: TGTGCCAGCAGTTTTGCCGGGACTAGCGGGTCTTACAATGAGCAGTTCTTC. Its translation is CASSFAGTSGSYNEQFF.

The gene calls are TRBV7-8 and TRBJ2-1, with D perhaps TRBD1 (5 bases). Trimming left V 6 bases short and J 3 bases short, with 9 bases between. The CDR3 consists of 13 residues. The germline V gene encodes CDR1 SGHVS and CDR2 FQNEAQ. CDR3 sequence reads: CASRDTVYNEQFF. CDR3 nucleotide sequence: TGTGCCAGCAGGGACACCGTCTACAATGAGCAGTTCTTC.

This chain joins TRBV19 and TRBJ2-1; 15 bases match TRBD2. This CDR3 is built from 19 residues. The ends lost 10 bases at V and 0 bases at J; junction bases unmatched: 13. CDR1 and CDR2 from the germline V gene are LNHDA and SQIVND (reference sequence). The CDR3 DNA sequence: TGTGCCACCCGACGGAGGACTAGCGGGAGGGCAGGCTCCTACAATGAGCAGTTCTTC. Protein: CATRRRTSGRAGSYNEQFF.

This chain links TRBV6-1 with TRBJ1-3; D not resolved. There are 16 residues in the CDR3. The germline V gene has CDR1 MNHNS and CDR2 SASEGT. Deletions cut 2 bases from V and 0 bases from J, with 11 bases between. The CDR3 protein is CASSERVTNSGNTIYF. CDR3 in DNA: TGTGCCAGCAGTGAACGTGTCACAAACTCTGGAAACACCATATATTTT.

This clone came up once. The V call is TRBV18, the J call TRBJ1-3; 7 positions agree with TRBD1. Looked up from germline, CDR1 is KGHSH and CDR2 is LQKENI. Trimming at V came to 6 bases and at J to 0 bases, leaving 8 bases not matched to a gene. The CDR3 contains 16 residues. The CDR3 DNA follows: TGTGCCAGCTCGGCTCAGGGGGACTACTCTGGAAACACCATATATTTT. This gives the protein CASSAQGDYSGNTIYF.